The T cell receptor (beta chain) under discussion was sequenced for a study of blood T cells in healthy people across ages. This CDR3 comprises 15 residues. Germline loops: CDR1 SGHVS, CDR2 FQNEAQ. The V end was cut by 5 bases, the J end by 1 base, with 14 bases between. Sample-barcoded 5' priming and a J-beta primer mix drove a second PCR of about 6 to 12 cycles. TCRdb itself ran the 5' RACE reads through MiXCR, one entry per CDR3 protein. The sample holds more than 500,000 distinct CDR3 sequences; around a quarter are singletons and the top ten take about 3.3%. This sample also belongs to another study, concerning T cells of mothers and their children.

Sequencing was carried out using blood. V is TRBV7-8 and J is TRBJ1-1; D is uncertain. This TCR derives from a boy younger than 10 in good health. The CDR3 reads CASSPRSQENTEAFF. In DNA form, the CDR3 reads TGTGCCAGCAGCCCTCGCAGTCAAGAGAACACTGAAGCTTTCTTT.